One T cell receptor (beta chain) is described in this entry. What it binds is unknown. Sorting with CD45RO/CCR7/CD25/CD127/CD95/CD27 yielded naive, central memory, regulatory and stem-like memory CD4+ cells. These data are taken from a study of beta chain features in type 1 diabetes. TCRB transcripts that were expressed got sequenced, as all of the isolated RNA had been reverse transcribed. Clones were read by immunoSEQ multiplex PCR, and TCRdb kept only the in-frame ones, dropping some. The profile shows roughly 100,000 clones, roughly 28% of them singletons. This CDR3 spans 13 amino acids. The ends were cut back, 6 bases at V and 7 bases at J, with 15 bases in the middle. Germline lookup yields CDR1 WSHSY and CDR2 SAAADI. Broader study findings: Shortening of TCRB CDR3s, moderate but significant, appeared in all four CD4+ subsets of Type 1 diabetes patients. Reduced insertions and increased deletions marked VDJ junctions in type 1 diabetes patients. For cells with high TCR expression, cDNA sequencing could yield over-representation. PCR, the amplification step, might favor shorter templates, equally in patients and controls.

V gene TRBV10-2 combines with J gene TRBJ2-5; perhaps TRBD1 as D (6 bases). Sequencing input: central memory CD4+ T cells from blood. This TCR derives from a woman younger than 30 with type 1 diabetes. CDR3 residues: CASSEDRKGTQYF. The DNA for the CDR3 is TGCGCCAGCAGCGAAGACAGGAAAGGGACCCAGTACTTC.